This TCR beta chain is from a study of vaccination and CD4 T cells after COVID-19. Background on the study: Convalescent patients, SARS-CoV-2 positive by nasal swab PCR, comprised under ten mild cases and one severe case. For post-vaccine samples, collection took place a median approximately 72 days after dose two, ranging from 14 to 241.

Details on this clonotype: Its specificity is not known.

Described treatment: approximately 9-day PBMC culture with coronavirus spike peptide pools or control peptides (ViraFEST assay). Wells that each held fewer than 2.5 million PBMCs were cultured with 7.5 to 10 IU/ml IL-2 and 10 ug/ml peptide pools. The CDR3 consists of 15 residues. The study sequenced cultured CD4+ T cell DNA using the Oncomine TCR Beta short-read assay. The authors extracted genomic DNA from cultured CD4+ T cells. TCRdb reanalysed the PCR reads using MiXCR and keeps one entry per CDR3 protein. The sample lists over 7,500 distinct CDR3 sequences, roughly 76% occurring once. The sequenced material came from CD4+ T cells from blood, cultured in vitro. The rearrangement links TRBV21-1 to TRBJ1-2; TRBD1 is the table's D call, not checked against the DNA. TRBV21-1 is recorded as a pseudogene. This clonotype was obtained from a human donor who had recovered from COVID-19. The CDR3 here is CASSKVDKGSYGYTF. In DNA, the CDR3 is TGTGCCAGCAGCAAAGTGGACAAGGGATCCTATGGCTACACCTTC.